The sequence of this T cell receptor (beta chain) was determined in a study of early T cells in non-severe SARS-CoV-2 infection. Study summary: Sequencing was performed on bulk RNA from unsorted whole blood, leaving chains unpaired. Study-wide results and limits: Anti-spike CD8 specificities were favored by VDJdb matching, whose results missed private and CD4 specificities.

The CDR3 runs to 13 residues. The V gene's germline CDR1 is DFQATT and CDR2 SNEGSKA (reference sequence). Trimming cost V 4 bases and J 1 base, with 10 bases left between them. Worth noting for this clonotype: Its antigen is not known.

Individual cDNA molecules received unique molecular identifiers. TCRdb re-called the 5' RACE reads through MiXCR, storing one row per CDR3 protein. The sample comprises 70,000 to 90,000 distinct CDR3 sequences, 15% of which are singletons, and 4.5% to 7% rests with the top ten. The clonotype was recovered from an adult who was a healthcare worker with PCR-confirmed SARS-CoV-2 infection or an uninfected control (not recorded which). Sequenced: whole blood. The chain recombines TRBV20-1 with TRBJ1-1; D gene uncertain. The chain's CDR3 is CSAINTANTEAFF. The CDR3 region has the DNA TGCAGTGCTATTAATACAGCGAACACTGAAGCTTTCTTT.